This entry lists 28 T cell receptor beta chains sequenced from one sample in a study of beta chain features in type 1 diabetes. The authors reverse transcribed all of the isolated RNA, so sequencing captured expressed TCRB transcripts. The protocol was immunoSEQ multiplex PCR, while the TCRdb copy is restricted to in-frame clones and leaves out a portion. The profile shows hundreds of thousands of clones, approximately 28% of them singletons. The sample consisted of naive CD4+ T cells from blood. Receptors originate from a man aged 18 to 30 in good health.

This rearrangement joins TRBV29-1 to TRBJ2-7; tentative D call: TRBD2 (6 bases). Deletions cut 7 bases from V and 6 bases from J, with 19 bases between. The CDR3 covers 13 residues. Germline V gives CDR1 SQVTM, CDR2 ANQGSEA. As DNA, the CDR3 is TGCAGCGCCGACACCGGGGGAAGGGGCGAGCAGTACTTC. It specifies CSADTGGRGEQYF.

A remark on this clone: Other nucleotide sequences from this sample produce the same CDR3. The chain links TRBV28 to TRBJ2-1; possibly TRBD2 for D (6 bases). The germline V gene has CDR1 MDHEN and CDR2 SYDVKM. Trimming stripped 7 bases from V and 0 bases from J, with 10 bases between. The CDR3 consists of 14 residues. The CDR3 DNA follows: TGTGCCAGCATCCCCGGGGGCTCCTACAATGAGCAGTTCTTC. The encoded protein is CASIPGGSYNEQFF.

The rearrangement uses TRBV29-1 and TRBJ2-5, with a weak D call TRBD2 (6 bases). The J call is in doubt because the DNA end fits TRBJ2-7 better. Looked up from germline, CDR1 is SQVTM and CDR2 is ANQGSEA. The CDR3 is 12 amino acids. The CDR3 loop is CSVQGGAYEQYF. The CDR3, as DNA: TGCAGCGTCCAAGGAGGGGCGTACGAGCAGTACTTC.

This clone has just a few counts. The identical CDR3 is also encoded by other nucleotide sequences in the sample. The CDR3 loop reads CASSSIAGSTDTQYF. Written as DNA, the CDR3 is TGTGCCAGCAGCTCCATAGCGGGTAGCACAGATACGCAGTATTTT. The chain combines TRBV7-3 with TRBJ2-3; 7 positions match TRBD2. In germline, CDR1 is SGHTA, CDR2 FQGTGA. The CDR3 sequence is 15 residues long. The ends lost 4 bases at V and 0 bases at J; junction bases unmatched: 4.

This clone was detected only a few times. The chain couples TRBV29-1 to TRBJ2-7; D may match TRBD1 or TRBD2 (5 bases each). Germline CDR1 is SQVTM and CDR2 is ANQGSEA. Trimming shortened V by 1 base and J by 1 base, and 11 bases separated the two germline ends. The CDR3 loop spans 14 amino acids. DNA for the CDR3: TGCAGCGTTGAAGGCTGGGGCGGGTCCTACGAGCAGTACTTC. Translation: CSVEGWGGSYEQYF.

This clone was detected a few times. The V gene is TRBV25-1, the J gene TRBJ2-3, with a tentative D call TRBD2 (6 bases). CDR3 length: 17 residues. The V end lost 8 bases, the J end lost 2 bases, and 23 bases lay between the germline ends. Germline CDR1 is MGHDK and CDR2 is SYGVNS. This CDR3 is CASRRGARKGLTDTQYF. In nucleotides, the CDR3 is TGTGCCAGCCGGCGGGGAGCTCGAAAGGGACTCACAGATACGCAGTATTTT.

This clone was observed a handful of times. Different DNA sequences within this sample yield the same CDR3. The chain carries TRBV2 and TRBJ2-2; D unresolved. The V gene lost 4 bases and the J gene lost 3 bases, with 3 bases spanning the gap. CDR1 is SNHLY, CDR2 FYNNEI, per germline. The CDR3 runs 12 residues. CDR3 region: CASSGDTGELFF. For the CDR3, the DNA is TGTGCCAGCAGTGGGGACACCGGGGAGCTGTTTTTT.

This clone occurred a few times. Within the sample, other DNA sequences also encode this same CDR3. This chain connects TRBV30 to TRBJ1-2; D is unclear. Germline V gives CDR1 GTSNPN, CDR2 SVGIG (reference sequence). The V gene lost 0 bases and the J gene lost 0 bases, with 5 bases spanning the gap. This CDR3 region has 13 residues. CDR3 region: CAWSVRTNYGYTF. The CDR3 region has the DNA TGTGCCTGGAGTGTACGAACTAACTATGGCTACACCTTC.

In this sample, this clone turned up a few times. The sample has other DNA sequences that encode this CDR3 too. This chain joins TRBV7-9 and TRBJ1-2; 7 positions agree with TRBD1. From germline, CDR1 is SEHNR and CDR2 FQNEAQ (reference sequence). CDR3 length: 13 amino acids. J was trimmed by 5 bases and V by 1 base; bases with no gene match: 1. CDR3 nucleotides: TGTGCCAGCAGCTTAGGACAGGGTTATGGCTACACCTTC. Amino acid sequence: CASSLGQGYGYTF.

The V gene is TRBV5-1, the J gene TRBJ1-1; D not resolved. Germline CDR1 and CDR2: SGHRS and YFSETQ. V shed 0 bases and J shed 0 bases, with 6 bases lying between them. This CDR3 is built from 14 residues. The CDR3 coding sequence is TGCGCCAGCAGCTTGGTTGGGATGAACACTGAAGCTTTCTTT. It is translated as CASSLVGMNTEAFF. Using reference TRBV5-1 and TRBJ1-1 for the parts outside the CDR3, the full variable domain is KAGVTQTPRYLIKTRGQQVTLSCSPISGHRSVSWYQQTPGQGLQFLFEYFSETQRNKGNFPGRFSGRQFSNSRSEMNVSTLELGDSALYLCASSLVGMNTEAFFGQGTRLTVV.

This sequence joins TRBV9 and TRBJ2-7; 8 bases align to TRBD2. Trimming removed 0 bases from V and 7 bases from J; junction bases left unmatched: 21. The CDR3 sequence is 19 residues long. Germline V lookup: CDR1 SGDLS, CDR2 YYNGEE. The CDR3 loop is CASSVGGGVAGRKPLEQYF. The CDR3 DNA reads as TGTGCCAGCAGCGTAGGAGGGGGAGTAGCGGGACGTAAGCCCCTGGAGCAGTACTTC.

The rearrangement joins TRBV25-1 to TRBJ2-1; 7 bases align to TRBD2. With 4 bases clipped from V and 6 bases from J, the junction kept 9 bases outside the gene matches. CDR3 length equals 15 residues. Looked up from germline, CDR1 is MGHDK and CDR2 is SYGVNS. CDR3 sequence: CASSVSGGSGNEQFF. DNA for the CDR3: TGTGCCAGCAGTGTTAGTGGCGGGAGCGGCAATGAGCAGTTCTTC.

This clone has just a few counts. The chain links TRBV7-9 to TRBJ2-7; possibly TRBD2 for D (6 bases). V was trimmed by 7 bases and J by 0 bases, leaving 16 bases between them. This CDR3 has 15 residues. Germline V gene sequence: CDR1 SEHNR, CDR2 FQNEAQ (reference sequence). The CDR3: CASTFSGRSSYEQYF. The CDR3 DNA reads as TGTGCCAGCACCTTTAGCGGTCGATCCTCCTACGAGCAGTACTTC.

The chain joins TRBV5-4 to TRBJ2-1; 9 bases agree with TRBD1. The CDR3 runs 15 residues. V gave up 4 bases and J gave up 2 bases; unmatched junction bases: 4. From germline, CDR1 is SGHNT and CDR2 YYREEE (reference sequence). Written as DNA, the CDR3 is TGTGCCAGCAGCCCCGGGACAGGGACCTACAATGAGCAGTTCTTC. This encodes CASSPGTGTYNEQFF.

For the CDR3, the DNA is TGTGCCAGCAGCTTAGGGACAGGGAGGGAAAAACTGTTTTTT. Translated: CASSLGTGREKLFF. The V call is TRBV11-2, the J call TRBJ1-4, with TRBD1 matching over 8 bases. Per germline, CDR1 SGHAT and CDR2 FQNNGV. The trim removed 1 base at V and 8 bases at J, leaving 3 bases unmatched. The CDR3 runs 14 residues.

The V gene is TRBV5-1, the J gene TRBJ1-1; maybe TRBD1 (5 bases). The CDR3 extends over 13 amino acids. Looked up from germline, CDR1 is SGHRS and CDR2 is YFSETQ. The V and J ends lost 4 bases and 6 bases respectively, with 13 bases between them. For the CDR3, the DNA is TGCGCCAGCAGCCGGACACAAGGCGCTGAAGCTTTCTTT. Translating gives CASSRTQGAEAFF.

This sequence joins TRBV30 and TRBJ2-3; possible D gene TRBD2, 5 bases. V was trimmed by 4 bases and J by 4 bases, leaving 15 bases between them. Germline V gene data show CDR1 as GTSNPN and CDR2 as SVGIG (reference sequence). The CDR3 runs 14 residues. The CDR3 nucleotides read TGTGCCTGGATGAGAGGGAGTAGCCCAGATACGCAGTATTTT. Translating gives CAWMRGSSPDTQYF.

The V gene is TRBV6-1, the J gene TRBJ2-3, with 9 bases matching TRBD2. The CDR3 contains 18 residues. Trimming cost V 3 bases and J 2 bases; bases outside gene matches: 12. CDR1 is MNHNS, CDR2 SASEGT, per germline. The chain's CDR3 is CASSDTGTSLYYTDTQYF. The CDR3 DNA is TGTGCCAGCAGTGACACCGGGACTAGCCTCTACTACACAGATACGCAGTATTTT.

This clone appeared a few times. In nucleotides, the CDR3 is TGCGCCAGCAGCCAAGAGATGGAGCGCTCTGGGGCCAACGTCCTGACTTTC. Residues: CASSQEMERSGANVLTF. The chain recombines TRBV4-3 with TRBJ2-6; D unresolved. The length of the CDR3 is 17 residues. The V end was cut by 0 bases, the J end by 0 bases, with 9 bases between. From germline, CDR1 is LGHNA and CDR2 YSLEER.

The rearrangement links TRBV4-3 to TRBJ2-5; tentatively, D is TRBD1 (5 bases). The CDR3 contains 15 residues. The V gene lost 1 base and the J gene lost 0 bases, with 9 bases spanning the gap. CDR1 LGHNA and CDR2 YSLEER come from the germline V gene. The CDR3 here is CASSQGDRDQETQYF. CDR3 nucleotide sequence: TGCGCCAGCAGCCAAGGAGACAGAGACCAAGAGACCCAGTACTTC.

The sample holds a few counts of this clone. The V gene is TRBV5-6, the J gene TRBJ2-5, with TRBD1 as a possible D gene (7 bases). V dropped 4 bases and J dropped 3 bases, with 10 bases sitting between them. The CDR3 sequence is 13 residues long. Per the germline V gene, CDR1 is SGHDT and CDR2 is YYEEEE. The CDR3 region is CASSRRGEETQYF. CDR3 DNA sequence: TGTGCCAGCAGCCGCAGGGGGGAAGAGACCCAGTACTTC.

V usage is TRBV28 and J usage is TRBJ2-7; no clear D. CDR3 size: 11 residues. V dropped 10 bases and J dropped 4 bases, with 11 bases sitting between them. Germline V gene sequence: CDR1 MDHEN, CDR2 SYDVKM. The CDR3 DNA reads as TGTGCCACCCTCCTGGGGTACGAGCAGTACTTC. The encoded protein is CATLLGYEQYF.

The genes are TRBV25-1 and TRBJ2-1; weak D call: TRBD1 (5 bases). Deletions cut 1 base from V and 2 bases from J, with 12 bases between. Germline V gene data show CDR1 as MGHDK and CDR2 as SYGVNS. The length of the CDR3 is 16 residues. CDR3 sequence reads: CASSELGRGTYNEQFF. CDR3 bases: TGTGCCAGCAGTGAATTGGGTAGGGGCACCTACAATGAGCAGTTCTTC.

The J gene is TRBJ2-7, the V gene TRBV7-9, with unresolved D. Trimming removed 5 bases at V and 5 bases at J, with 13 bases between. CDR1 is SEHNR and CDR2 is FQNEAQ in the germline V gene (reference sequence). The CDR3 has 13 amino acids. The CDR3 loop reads CASSPQSGDEQYF. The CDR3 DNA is TGTGCCAGCAGCCCACAATCGGGCGACGAGCAGTACTTC. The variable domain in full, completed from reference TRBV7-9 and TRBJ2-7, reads DTGVSQNPRHKITKRGQNVTFRCDPISEHNRLYWYRQTLGQGPEFLTYFQNEAQLEKSRLLSDRFSAERPKGSFSTLEIQRTEQGDSAMYLCASSPQSGDEQYFGPGTRLTVT.

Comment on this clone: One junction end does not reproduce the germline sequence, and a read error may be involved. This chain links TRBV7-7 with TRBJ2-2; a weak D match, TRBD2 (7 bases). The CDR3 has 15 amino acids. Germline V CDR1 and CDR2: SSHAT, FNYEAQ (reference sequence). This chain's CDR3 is CASSLGGRGTGELFF. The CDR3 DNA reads TGTGCTAGCAGCTTGGGGGGGCGAGGCACCGGGGAGCTGTTTTTT.

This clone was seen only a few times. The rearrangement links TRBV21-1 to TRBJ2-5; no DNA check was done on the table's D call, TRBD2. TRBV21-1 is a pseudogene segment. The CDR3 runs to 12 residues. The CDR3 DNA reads TGTGCCAGCAGCAATCGGTTAGAGACCCAGTACTTC. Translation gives CASSNRLETQYF.

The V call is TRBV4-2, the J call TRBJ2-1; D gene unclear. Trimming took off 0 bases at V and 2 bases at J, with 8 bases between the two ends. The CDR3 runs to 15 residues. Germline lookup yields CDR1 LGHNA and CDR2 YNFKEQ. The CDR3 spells CASSQEVDAYNEQFF. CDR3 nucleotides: TGTGCCAGCAGCCAAGAAGTTGACGCCTACAATGAGCAGTTCTTC.

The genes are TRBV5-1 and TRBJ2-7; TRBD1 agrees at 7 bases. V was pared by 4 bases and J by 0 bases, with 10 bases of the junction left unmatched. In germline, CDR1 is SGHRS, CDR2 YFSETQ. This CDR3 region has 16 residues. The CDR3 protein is CASSLSGTDLSYEQYF. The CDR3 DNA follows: TGCGCCAGCAGCCTCTCGGGGACAGACCTCTCCTACGAGCAGTACTTC. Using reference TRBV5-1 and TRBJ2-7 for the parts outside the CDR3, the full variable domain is KAGVTQTPRYLIKTRGQQVTLSCSPISGHRSVSWYQQTPGQGLQFLFEYFSETQRNKGNFPGRFSGRQFSNSRSEMNVSTLELGDSALYLCASSLSGTDLSYEQYFGPGTRLTVT.